The 2 T cell receptor beta chains below all came from one sample that was sequenced in a study of blood T cell repertoires in COVID-19. Assay used: immunoSEQ multiplex PCR; TCRdb lists only in-frame clones, some missing. There are approximately 140,000 clones in the sample; about nine tenths occur only once, and approximately 2.5% lies in the top ten. The sequenced sample consisted of peripheral blood. The origin of the receptors is a human donor with COVID-19, enrolled during active disease. The donor label of this sample is uncertain.

In this sample, this clone turned up once. The chain couples TRBV28 to TRBJ1-4; 9 bases line up with TRBD1. The CDR3 sequence is 18 residues long. Per the germline V gene, CDR1 is MDHEN and CDR2 is SYDVKM. The ends lost 1 base at V and 3 bases at J; junction bases unmatched: 9. In DNA form, the CDR3 reads TGTGCCAGCAGTTTATTGGGACAGGGATTAACAGCTAATGAAAAACTGTTTTTT. It translates to CASSLLGQGLTANEKLFF.

This clone was observed a single time. CDR3 in DNA: TGTGCCAGCAGTCTCCGACAGCACAATCAGCCCCAGCATTTT. Amino acids: CASSLRQHNQPQHF. The chain carries TRBV27 and TRBJ1-5; weak D call: TRBD1 (5 bases). V lost 5 bases, J lost 3 bases, and 11 bases lay in between. CDR1 is MNHEY, CDR2 SMNVEV, per germline (reference sequence). This CDR3 comprises 14 residues.